Listed here are 24 T cell receptor beta chains from one sample, sequenced in a study of cytomegalovirus exposure and HLA in healthy donors. PCR was performed using 60 Vbeta and 13 Jbeta primers. Libraries were prepared by immunoSEQ multiplex PCR; TCRdb keeps only in-frame clonotypes and omits some of them. The sample holds around 200,000 clones; approximately 85% are singletons and the top ten take about 2.5%. The material sequenced was PBMCs. The receptors come from a woman aged 45-65 years in good health and CMV-seronegative.

The genes are TRBV6-5 and TRBJ1-2; D is perhaps TRBD1 (5 bases). Germline assignment: CDR1 MNHEY and CDR2 SVGAGI. The ends were cut back, 6 bases at V and 3 bases at J, with 17 bases in the middle. This CDR3 has 15 amino acids. CDR3 protein: CASRYTGAIYYGYTF. In DNA form, the CDR3 reads TGTGCCAGCAGGTATACAGGTGCTATTTACTATGGCTACACCTTC.

V and J are TRBV4-1 and TRBJ2-7; D remains ambiguous. Deletions cut 0 bases from V and 7 bases from J, with 7 bases between. The CDR3 is made up of 12 amino acids. Germline CDR1 and CDR2: MGHRA and YSYEKL. For the CDR3, the DNA is TGCGCCAGCAGCCAAGATAGTGTTGAGCAGTACTTC. Translation: CASSQDSVEQYF.

The gene calls are TRBV19 and TRBJ2-1; D remains ambiguous. The CDR3 length is 16 residues. V was cut by 0 bases and J by 0 bases, with 9 bases left in between. Germline-derived CDR1 and CDR2 are LNHDA and SQIVND (reference sequence). CDR3 loop: CASSIDLRSSYNEQFF. DNA for the CDR3: TGTGCCAGTAGTATAGATCTACGGTCCTCCTACAATGAGCAGTTCTTC.

The V and J genes are TRBV5-1 and TRBJ1-2, with 10 positions matching TRBD1. Per the germline V gene, CDR1 is SGHRS and CDR2 is YFSETQ. The CDR3 totals 17 residues. V lost 3 bases, J lost 6 bases, and 14 bases stayed unmatched. CDR3 DNA: TGCGCCAGCAGCTCATCTCTATCACCGACAGGGGGCGATGGCTACACCTTC. Translating it yields CASSSSLSPTGGDGYTF.

This chain joins TRBV7-8 and TRBJ2-1; TRBD2 might be the D (6 bases). Germline lookup yields CDR1 SGHVS and CDR2 FQNEAQ. The CDR3 contains 16 residues. The V gene lost 5 bases and the J gene lost 3 bases, with 17 bases spanning the gap. The CDR3 bases are TGTGCCAGCAGCCCCTACTACGGGACTTACTACAATGAGCAGTTCTTC. Its protein product is CASSPYYGTYYNEQFF.

The chain recombines TRBV19 with TRBJ1-1; D call uncertain. The length of the CDR3 is 12 residues. V was clipped by 4 bases and J by 8 bases, with 11 bases between them. CDR1 is LNHDA and CDR2 is SQIVND in the germline V gene (reference sequence). CDR3 protein: CASSTARYEAFF. As DNA, the CDR3 is TGTGCCAGTAGTACCGCGCGGTACGAAGCTTTCTTT.

The rearrangement joins TRBV27 to TRBJ2-7; 11 bases fit TRBD2. The V gene end was trimmed by 2 bases and the J gene end by 3 bases; junction bases not matched to a gene: 3. The length of the CDR3 is 15 residues. CDR1 is MNHEY, CDR2 SMNVEV, per germline (reference sequence). CDR3 amino acids: CASSLRLAGIYEQYF. The DNA of the CDR3 is TGTGCCAGCAGTTTACGACTAGCGGGAATCTACGAGCAGTACTTC.

The gene calls are TRBV28 and TRBJ2-1; 8 nucleotides agree with TRBD1. The germline gives CDR1 MDHEN, CDR2 SYDVKM. The CDR3 contains 16 residues. V lost 5 bases and J lost 0; bases outside the gene matches: 6. The CDR3 region is CASSAGQGGSYNEQFF. CDR3 DNA: TGTGCCAGCAGTGCCGGACAGGGCGGCTCCTACAATGAGCAGTTCTTC.

J is TRBJ2-4 and V is TRBV27, with a weak D call TRBD1 (6 bases). V was clipped by 3 bases and J by 1 base, with 19 bases between them. Per the germline V gene, CDR1 is MNHEY and CDR2 is SMNVEV (reference sequence). The CDR3 totals 18 residues. The CDR3 loop is CASSFPMTGIRAKNIQYF. In nucleotides, the CDR3 is TGTGCCAGCAGTTTCCCTATGACAGGAATAAGGGCCAAAAACATTCAGTACTTC.

The chain combines TRBV7-9 with TRBJ1-3; no clear D. The CDR3 is made up of 14 amino acids. The V end was cut by 1 base, the J end by 2 bases, with 6 bases between. Germline CDR1 SEHNR, CDR2 FQNEAQ (reference sequence). The CDR3 nucleotides are TGTGCCAGCAGCTTAGGATCTACTGGAAACACCATATATTTT. Residues: CASSLGSTGNTIYF.

The chain joins TRBV27 to TRBJ2-7; D unresolved. Germline values: CDR1 MNHEY, CDR2 SMNVEV (reference sequence). Trimming removed 2 bases at V and 0 bases at J, with 5 bases between. This CDR3 is 13 amino acids long. This CDR3 reads CASSLPNSYEQYF. CDR3 nucleotides: TGTGCCAGCAGTTTACCCAACTCCTACGAGCAGTACTTC.

The V call is TRBV19, the J call TRBJ2-5; 10 nucleotides match TRBD2. CDR3 length equals 16 residues. V shed 0 bases, J shed 6 bases, and the junction held 7 bases outside the gene matches. Germline CDR1 LNHDA, CDR2 SQIVND (reference sequence). The CDR3, as DNA: TGTGCCAGTAGTATAGATGTTAGCGGGAGGCTTCAGACCCAGTACTTC. Translated, it gives CASSIDVSGRLQTQYF. Using reference TRBV19 and TRBJ2-5 for the parts outside the CDR3, the full variable domain is DGGITQSPKYLFRKEGQNVTLSCEQNLNHDAMYWYRQDPGQGLRLIYYSQIVNDFQKGDIAEGYSVSREKKESFPLTVTSAQKNPTAFYLCASSIDVSGRLQTQYFGPGTRLLVL.

This chain links TRBV6-5 with TRBJ1-2, with 7 positions matching TRBD1. Germline CDR1 is MNHEY and CDR2 is SVGAGI. The V segment lost 7 bases and the J segment 2 bases; nucleotides outside the gene matches: 7. The CDR3 consists of 14 residues. CDR3 sequence reads: CASMRTGQNYGYTF. CDR3 sequence (DNA): TGTGCCAGCATGAGGACAGGTCAGAACTATGGCTACACCTTC.

The chain joins TRBV7-9 to TRBJ2-2; 11 nucleotides match TRBD2. V lost 5 bases, J lost 4 bases, and 12 bases stayed unmatched. This CDR3 has 18 amino acids. From germline, CDR1 is SEHNR and CDR2 FQNEAQ (reference sequence). The CDR3: CASSPGTSGSDGTGELFF. CDR3 in DNA: TGTGCCAGCAGCCCAGGGACTAGCGGATCCGATGGCACCGGGGAGCTGTTTTTT. Looking up the rest from reference TRBV7-9 and TRBJ2-2 gives the full variable domain: DTGVSQNPRHKITKRGQNVTFRCDPISEHNRLYWYRQTLGQGPEFLTYFQNEAQLEKSRLLSDRFSAERPKGSFSTLEIQRTEQGDSAMYLCASSPGTSGSDGTGELFFGEGSRLTVL.

This clone has more than one count but fewer than ten. The chain is built from TRBV30 and TRBJ2-7; D ambiguous. CDR3 length: 12 amino acids. Looked up from germline, CDR1 is GTSNPN and CDR2 is SVGIG (reference sequence). Trimming pared 0 bases from V and 1 base from J, leaving 4 bases between. The CDR3 protein is CAWSVTSYEQYF. Written as DNA, the CDR3 is TGTGCCTGGAGTGTCACATCCTACGAGCAGTACTTC.

This clone has only a few counts. CDR3 bases: TGTGCCAGCTCAAGCGGGGTGAACACTGAAGCTTTCTTT. It yields the protein CASSSGVNTEAFF. The gene calls are TRBV4-2 and TRBJ1-1, with unresolved D. The CDR3 is made up of 13 amino acids. From germline, CDR1 is LGHNA and CDR2 YNFKEQ. V lost 8 bases and J lost 0, with 10 bases in between.

The J gene is TRBJ1-1, the V gene TRBV5-4, with D perhaps matching TRBD1 (5 bases). The CDR3 extends over 14 amino acids. CDR1 is SGHNT, CDR2 YYREEE, per germline (reference sequence). Deletions cut 0 bases from V and 1 base from J, with 7 bases between. The CDR3 region has the DNA TGTGCCAGCAGCTTGGGCGGACAGAACACTGAAGCTTTCTTT. Its protein product is CASSLGGQNTEAFF. The complete variable domain, with remaining parts taken from reference TRBV5-4 and TRBJ1-1, reads ETGVTQSPTHLIKTRGQQVTLRCSSQSGHNTVSWYQQALGQGPQFIFQYYREEENGRGNFPPRFSGLQFPNYSSELNVNALELDDSALYLCASSLGGQNTEAFFGQGTRLTVV.

The CDR3 sequence: CATSRERGLAGDRETQYF. The CDR3, as DNA: TGTGCCACCAGCAGAGAGCGGGGACTAGCGGGAGATAGAGAGACCCAGTACTTC. This chain uses TRBV15 with TRBJ2-5; TRBD2 matches at 14 bases. V was clipped by 0 bases and J by 4 bases; unmatched bases: 7. This CDR3 region has 18 residues. Germline lookup yields CDR1 LNHNV and CDR2 YYDKDF (reference sequence).

The chain recombines TRBV5-1 with TRBJ2-1, with 7 bases lining up with TRBD2. V lost 0 bases and J lost 6; bases outside the gene matches: 3. This CDR3 spans 14 amino acids. Looked up from germline, CDR1 is SGHRS and CDR2 is YFSETQ. The CDR3 nucleotides are TGCGCCAGCAGCTTGGATCCTAGCGGCAATGAGCAGTTCTTC. It specifies CASSLDPSGNEQFF.

The chain uses TRBV28 and TRBJ1-2; the match to TRBD1 covers 8 bases. CDR1 and CDR2 from the germline V gene are MDHEN and SYDVKM. V gave up 5 bases and J gave up 1 base; unmatched junction bases: 3. This CDR3 contains 14 residues. DNA of the CDR3: TGTGCCAGCAGTACAGGGGGTGTTAACTATGGCTACACCTTC. This codes for CASSTGGVNYGYTF.

The V and J genes are TRBV19 and TRBJ1-5; 9 bases match TRBD1. The CDR3 is made up of 17 amino acids. V gave up 6 bases and J gave up 0 bases; unmatched junction bases: 9. The germline V gene encodes CDR1 LNHDA and CDR2 SQIVND (reference sequence). CDR3 sequence: CASSHGQGRYSNQPQHF. The CDR3, as DNA: TGTGCCAGTAGCCACGGACAGGGGAGGTATAGCAATCAGCCCCAGCATTTT.

This clone has a handful of counts. The chain uses TRBV5-4 and TRBJ2-1; the match to TRBD2 covers 15 bases. The germline V gene encodes CDR1 SGHNT and CDR2 YYREEE (reference sequence). The CDR3 sequence is 19 residues long. Losses at the gene ends were 4 bases for V and 7 bases for J; bases not matched to a gene: 15. CDR3 in amino acids: CASSPGGLAGGPRGNEQFF. Here the CDR3 DNA reads TGTGCCAGCAGCCCCGGTGGACTAGCGGGAGGGCCAAGAGGGAATGAGCAGTTCTTC.

This clone appeared a single time. The chain employs TRBV25-1 and TRBJ1-2, with 8 bases fitting TRBD1. CDR3 size: 14 residues. J gave up 6 bases and V 1 base, and 4 bases lay outside the gene matches. In germline, CDR1 is MGHDK, CDR2 SYGVNS. The CDR3 loop is CASSESVRGHGYTF. The DNA for the CDR3 is TGTGCCAGCAGTGAATCGGTCAGGGGGCATGGCTACACCTTC.

V gene TRBV6-5 combines with J gene TRBJ2-1; 9 bases agree with TRBD1. The CDR3 is 15 amino acids. Germline assignment: CDR1 MNHEY and CDR2 SVGAGI. Losses at the gene ends were 6 bases for V and 3 bases for J; bases not matched to a gene: 6. The CDR3 DNA is TGTGCCAGCAGACCCAGACAGGGGGTCTACAATGAGCAGTTCTTC. Amino acids: CASRPRQGVYNEQFF.